A few counts support the clone carrying this T cell receptor beta chain. With a J-beta primer mix and a sample-barcoded 5' primer, a second PCR ran about 7 to 11 cycles. TCRdb itself ran the 5' RACE reads through MiXCR, one entry per CDR3 protein. Of approximately 850,000 distinct CDR3 sequences detected, 58% appear once; the ten largest clones hold approximately 20%. The data stem from a study of blood T cells in healthy people across ages. Trimming at V came to 9 bases and at J to 2 bases, leaving 8 bases not matched to a gene. Germline CDR1 and CDR2: SGHVS and FQNEAQ. The CDR3 has 15 residues. The source is a man aged 25-45 years in good health. The chain joins TRBV7-8 to TRBJ2-3; 10 bases match TRBD2. Material for sequencing was blood. Written as DNA, the CDR3 is TGTGCCAGTGGGCACGGACTAGCGGTCACAGATACGCAGTATTTT. This codes for CASGHGLAVTDTQYF.